The T cell receptor (beta chain) described here comes from a study of beta chain features in type 1 diabetes. Note on this clone: Its antigen is unidentified.

The CDR3 is 12 amino acids. V was trimmed by 2 bases and J by 2 bases, leaving 3 bases between them. Germline V CDR1 and CDR2: SNHLY, FYNNEI. Notes on the study in general: In every one of the four CD4+ subsets, TCRB CDR3s were moderately but significantly shorter in Type 1 diabetes patients. Using cDNA template may skew counts toward highly expressing activated cells.

The isolated RNA, all of it, was reverse transcribed, so expressed TCRB transcripts were what got sequenced. Using immunoSEQ multiplex PCR, the repertoire was profiled, and TCRdb retains in-frame clones only, with some absent. The table records more than 550,000 clones, over 11% of them present only once. Based on CD45RO/CCR7/CD25/CD127/CD95/CD27, CD4+ regulatory, stem cell-like memory, naive and central memory cells were sorted. Sequencing input: naive CD4+ T cells from blood. The sequence was collected from a man between 18 and 29 years old with type 1 diabetes. The chain has TRBV2 and TRBJ2-5; D is uncertain. CDR3 sequence reads: CASSEQQETQYF. The CDR3 region has the DNA TGTGCCAGCAGTGAACAGCAAGAGACCCAGTACTTC.